One and the same sample provided the 32 T cell receptor beta chains below, sequenced in a study of blood T cells in healthy people across ages. Next came a second PCR, run for roughly 7 to 12 cycles, which used a sample-barcoded 5' primer along with a J-beta primer mix. TCRdb analysed the 5' RACE reads with MiXCR anew, one entry per CDR3 protein. The table has roughly 1,500,000 distinct CDR3 sequences, 30% to 40% seen once. The sequenced sample was blood. The receptors were sampled from a woman aged 25 to 39 in good health.

This clonotype was seen repeatedly, ten times or more. The chain recombines TRBV5-1 with TRBJ2-3, with 13 bases lining up with TRBD2. Trimming removed 3 bases from V and 2 bases from J; junction bases left unmatched: 6. The CDR3 totals 17 residues. Germline loops: CDR1 SGHRS, CDR2 YFSETQ. The CDR3 DNA follows: TGCGCCAGCAGCTCGACTAGCGGGGGGCGACCCACAGATACGCAGTATTTT. It encodes CASSSTSGGRPTDTQYF.

Note on this clonotype: It may be a read error: a sequence one base away is much more abundant. The J gene is TRBJ1-1, the V gene TRBV20-1; D is unclear. V was trimmed by 1 base and J by 3 bases, leaving 9 bases between them. The CDR3 runs 13 residues. Germline V CDR1 and CDR2: DFQATT, SNEGSKA (reference sequence). Here the CDR3 DNA reads TGCAGTGCTAGAGGAGGGATGGACACTGAAGCTTTCTTT. As protein: CSARGGMDTEAFF.

This clonotype has a handful of counts. The chain combines TRBV27 with TRBJ2-1, with D possibly TRBD2 on 6 matching bases. Per the germline V gene, CDR1 is MNHEY and CDR2 is SMNVEV (reference sequence). The CDR3 runs 16 residues. Trimming shortened V by 1 base and J by 2 bases, and 12 bases separated the two germline ends. The CDR3 region has the DNA TGTGCCAGCAGTTTATACGGCGGGGTCCCCTACAATGAGCAGTTCTTC. It is translated as CASSLYGGVPYNEQFF.

This clonotype came up a few times. V and J are TRBV9 and TRBJ2-3; D is undetermined. V lost 0 bases and J 4 bases, leaving 6 bases between the germline ends. The CDR3 is made up of 13 amino acids. The V gene's germline CDR1 is SGDLS and CDR2 YYNGEE. For the CDR3, the DNA is TGTGCCAGCAGCGTAGAGCTTGCAGATACGCAGTATTTT. Translating it yields CASSVELADTQYF.

This chain uses TRBV7-9 with TRBJ2-7, with 9 bases that match TRBD2. This CDR3 has 18 amino acids. V lost 0 bases to trimming and J lost 3 bases; unmatched junction nucleotides: 12. Germline lookup yields CDR1 SEHNR and CDR2 FQNEAQ (reference sequence). CDR3 loop: CASSLASGAGGAYYEQYF. The CDR3 DNA reads TGTGCCAGCAGCTTAGCGAGCGGAGCGGGGGGCGCTTACTACGAGCAGTACTTC.

This clonotype was observed at least ten times. CDR3 DNA sequence: TGTGCCAGCAGCCTAGATAGTGCAGCCAACCCTTATGGCTACACCTTC. Amino acids: CASSLDSAANPYGYTF. The rearrangement uses TRBV4-2 and TRBJ1-2; D gene ambiguous. V was cut by 4 bases and J by 5 bases, with 20 bases left in between. The CDR3 totals 16 residues. Germline values: CDR1 LGHNA, CDR2 YNFKEQ.

Only a few counts were recorded for this clonotype. V gene TRBV20-1 combines with J gene TRBJ1-2; 7 nucleotides match TRBD1. The CDR3 loop spans 15 amino acids. Per the germline V gene, CDR1 is DFQATT and CDR2 is SNEGSKA (reference sequence). Germline trimming cut 0 bases from V and 4 bases from J; bases unmatched to any gene: 8. The CDR3 loop reads CSARDSTGRAYGYTF. CDR3 DNA sequence: TGCAGTGCTAGAGATTCGACAGGGCGAGCCTATGGCTACACCTTC.

A remark on this clonotype: Mismatch with germline at one junction end may stem from a read error. The chain employs TRBV2 and TRBJ2-1; 11 bases map to TRBD2. Germline V gene lookup returns CDR1 SNHLY and CDR2 FYNNEI. The CDR3 is 19 residues long. CDR3 residues: CASSARLAGIPSSYDEQFF. In DNA, the CDR3 is TGTGCCAGCAGTGCTAGACTAGCGGGAATCCCTAGCTCCTACGATGAGCAGTTCTTC.

The chain employs TRBV25-1 and TRBJ2-5; D is uncertain. Trimming took 4 bases from V and 11 from J, leaving 14 bases between them. Germline lookup yields CDR1 MGHDK and CDR2 SYGVNS. This CDR3 is built from 12 residues. The CDR3 DNA follows: TGTGCCAGCAGTGCGGCGACCAATGAGCAGTACTTC. Translated, it gives CASSAATNEQYF.

This clonotype was recorded only once. The CDR3 DNA is TGTGCCAGCAGCCCTCAACGTTGGGCCGGTGAAGCTTTCTTT. This sequence encodes CASSPQRWAGEAFF. J is TRBJ1-1 and V is TRBV13; no clear D. V lost 5 bases and J lost 7, with 17 bases in between. From germline, CDR1 is PRHDT and CDR2 FYEKMQ (reference sequence). This CDR3 is 14 amino acids long.

V is TRBV6-2 or TRBV6-3 and J is TRBJ2-4, with TRBD2 matching over 9 bases. The J call is doubtful: the DNA matches TRBJ2-7 better. The CDR3 has 14 residues. Germline CDR1 is MNHEY and CDR2 is SVGEGT. CDR3 loop: CASSRETSGYEQYF. Written as DNA, the CDR3 is TGTGCCAGCAGTCGGGAGACTAGCGGCTACGAGCAGTACTTC.

The CDR3 sequence: CASSEAGGLGAYEQYF. The CDR3 DNA reads TGTGCCAGCAGTGAAGCAGGAGGGCTTGGTGCCTACGAGCAGTACTTC. The chain employs TRBV6-1 and TRBJ2-7, with TRBD2 as a possible D gene (6 bases). Germline values: CDR1 MNHNS, CDR2 SASEGT. The CDR3 sequence is 16 residues long. Trimming shortened V by 0 bases and J by 2 bases, and 14 bases separated the two germline ends.

The table lists this clonotype with a few counts. The gene calls are TRBV13 and TRBJ2-3, with TRBD2 matching 10 bases. This CDR3 spans 13 amino acids. Trimming cost V 10 bases and J 6 bases; bases outside gene matches: 7. Germline V gene data show CDR1 as PRHDT and CDR2 as FYEKMQ (reference sequence). CDR3 coding DNA: TGTGCCACCTTAGCGGGAGGTCCGGATACGCAGTATTTT. It translates to CATLAGGPDTQYF.

This clonotype was seen only a few times. The gene calls are TRBV20-1 and TRBJ2-5, with a possible D match to TRBD1 (5 bases). Matching the DNA end better, TRBJ2-7 makes the J call doubtful. Germline-derived CDR1 and CDR2 are DFQATT and SNEGSKA (reference sequence). The CDR3 is 12 amino acids. The chain's CDR3 is CSADTIVAEQYF. The DNA of the CDR3 is TGCAGTGCGGACACTATAGTCGCCGAGCAGTACTTC.

The rearrangement uses TRBV6-1 and TRBJ2-5, with D hard to call. The CDR3 loop spans 14 amino acids. Trimming removed 5 bases from V and 5 bases from J, with 15 bases in between. Germline loops: CDR1 MNHNS, CDR2 SASEGT. The CDR3 region is CASSRPTLGETQYF. In DNA form, the CDR3 reads TGTGCCAGCAGTCGTCCTACCCTAGGGGAGACCCAGTACTTC.

The table lists this clonotype with a few counts. This chain connects TRBV6-6 to TRBJ2-3; maybe TRBD1 (6 bases). V lost 7 bases, J lost 5 bases, and 22 bases lay in between. Germline V gene data show CDR1 as MNHNY and CDR2 as SVGAGI (reference sequence). The CDR3 loop spans 16 amino acids. As DNA, the CDR3 is TGTGCCAGCACCCCACAGGGCCTCTATGTGGGAGATACGCAGTATTTT. Its translation: CASTPQGLYVGDTQYF.

The chain uses TRBV27 and TRBJ2-4; D ambiguous. The J call is in doubt because the DNA end fits TRBJ2-7 better. Per germline, CDR1 MNHEY and CDR2 SMNVEV (reference sequence). CDR3 size: 13 residues. CDR3 nucleotide sequence: TGTGCCAGCAGTGATGGGGTACTCTACGAGCAGTACTTC. This sequence encodes CASSDGVLYEQYF.

Comment on this clonotype: Compared with germline, one end of the junction differs, possibly owing to a read error. The genes are TRBV3-1 and TRBJ2-3; 7 bases map to TRBD1. Germline-derived CDR1 and CDR2 are LGHDT and YNNKEL (reference sequence). The CDR3 sequence is 19 residues long. This chain's CDR3 is CAGSQALPGQRQTTDTQYF. CDR3 nucleotides: TGTGCCGGCAGCCAAGCACTCCCGGGACAGAGACAAACCACAGATACGCAGTATTTT.

This clonotype was detected a few times. J is TRBJ2-3 and V is TRBV28, with TRBD2 matching 10 bases. The V gene's germline CDR1 is MDHEN and CDR2 SYDVKM. J gave up 1 base and V 4 bases, and 5 bases lay outside the gene matches. This CDR3 spans 16 amino acids. CDR3 amino acids: CASSSMTSGRTDTQYF. DNA of the CDR3: TGTGCCAGCAGTTCCATGACTAGCGGGCGCACAGATACGCAGTATTTT.

V gene TRBV9 combines with J gene TRBJ1-2, with TRBD1 matching 7 bases. Germline assignment: CDR1 SGDLS and CDR2 YYNGEE. The CDR3 has 14 residues. Losses at the gene ends were 2 bases for V and 0 bases for J; bases not matched to a gene: 1. The CDR3 sequence is CASSVGTANYGYTF. The CDR3 DNA sequence: TGTGCCAGCAGCGTGGGGACAGCTAACTATGGCTACACCTTC.

This clonotype was recorded a few times. The rearrangement joins TRBV4-1 to TRBJ1-1, with 11 bases aligning to TRBD1. J gave up 6 bases and V 4 bases, and 4 bases lay outside the gene matches. Germline-derived CDR1 and CDR2 are MGHRA and YSYEKL. The CDR3 is 14 residues long. The CDR3 DNA reads as TGCGCCAGCAGCCGGGGACAGGGGGGGTCTGAAGCTTTCTTT. Translation gives CASSRGQGGSEAFF.

The genes are TRBV7-6 and TRBJ2-5; 12 bases match TRBD2. The DNA matches TRBJ2-7 better at its end, which makes the J call doubtful. CDR3 size: 17 residues. Germline V lookup: CDR1 SGHVS, CDR2 FNYEAQ. CDR3: CASSLGTSGVHFGEQYF. Here the CDR3 DNA reads TGTGCCAGCAGCTTAGGGACTAGCGGGGTCCATTTCGGCGAGCAGTACTTC.

V usage is TRBV27 and J usage is TRBJ2-1; perhaps D is TRBD1 or TRBD2 (6 bases each). Trimming stripped 2 bases from V and 7 bases from J, with 18 bases between. The CDR3 length is 16 residues. Germline CDR1 reads MNHEY; CDR2 reads SMNVEV (reference sequence). CDR3 sequence (DNA): TGTGCCAGCAGTTTAGCCGAGCCGGGGGCGCTAAATGAGCAGTTCTTC. Protein product: CASSLAEPGALNEQFF.

J is TRBJ1-1 and V is TRBV12-3 or TRBV12-4; the D gene is possibly TRBD1 (5 bases). CDR3 length: 15 residues. V was trimmed by 3 bases and J by 0 bases, leaving 11 bases between them. The CDR3 loop reads CASSLGGWMNTEAFF. In nucleotides, the CDR3 is TGTGCCAGCAGTTTGGGGGGGTGGATGAACACTGAAGCTTTCTTT.

This chain connects TRBV10-3 to TRBJ2-7; 10 bases are a match to TRBD1. V shed 4 bases, J shed 2 bases, and the junction held 5 bases outside the gene matches. The germline CDR1 and CDR2 sequences are ENHRY and SYGVKD. The CDR3 is made up of 15 amino acids. CDR3 nucleotide sequence: TGTGCCATCAGTGGAGGGACAGGGGTGGCCTACGAGCAGTACTTC. Encoded protein: CAISGGTGVAYEQYF.

A remark on this clonotype: Just one base apart from a much larger clone, this may be a read error. Here the CDR3 omits its conserved ending phenylalanine or tryptophan, so a read error is the likely source. The chain couples TRBV25-1 to TRBJ2-1; D ambiguous. Trimming left V 4 bases short and J 5 bases short, with 12 bases between. The CDR3 sequence is 14 residues long. Germline V gene lookup returns CDR1 MGHDK and CDR2 SYGVNS. Here the CDR3 reads CASSAMRPHNEQFC. CDR3 coding DNA: TGTGCCAGCAGTGCTATGCGCCCTCACAATGAGCAGTTCTGC.

This clonotype was seen more than once but under ten times. V and J are TRBV12-3 or TRBV12-4 and TRBJ1-2; D perhaps matches TRBD1 (6 bases). Trimming removed 8 bases at V and 3 bases at J, with 13 bases between. The CDR3 has 13 amino acids. CDR3 coding DNA: TGTGCCAGCGGGGGGGCGGGGGACTATGGCTACACCTTC. It codes for CASGGAGDYGYTF.

With respect to this clonotype: Just one base apart from a much larger clone, this may be a read error. The chain carries TRBV20-1 and TRBJ2-7; 7 bases fit TRBD1. The CDR3 has 13 residues. V lost 3 bases, J lost 6 bases, and 8 bases stayed unmatched. Germline lookup yields CDR1 DFQATT and CDR2 SNEGSKA (reference sequence). The CDR3 region has the DNA TGCAGTGCTAGTCGCTTAGGGGACAGCGAGCAGTACTTC. Protein: CSASRLGDSEQYF.

CDR3 region: CASSSEGPSYEQYF. The CDR3 region has the DNA TGTGCCAGCAGCTCCGAGGGGCCGTCCTACGAGCAGTACTTC. This chain links TRBV7-9 with TRBJ2-7; tentatively, D is TRBD1 or TRBD2 (5 bases each). The CDR3 has 14 amino acids. Per germline, CDR1 SEHNR and CDR2 FQNEAQ (reference sequence). V was cut by 4 bases and J by 1 base, with 11 bases left in between.

The chain links TRBV20-1 to TRBJ2-7; D is possibly TRBD2 (6 bases). Trimming took off 5 bases at V and 6 bases at J, with 8 bases between the two ends. Germline CDR1 and CDR2: DFQATT and SNEGSKA (reference sequence). The CDR3 sequence is 10 residues long. The CDR3 region is CSALTSEQYF. The CDR3 DNA is TGCAGTGCTTTGACTAGCGAGCAGTACTTC.

The rearrangement links TRBV9 to TRBJ2-5; no firm D call. Germline V lookup: CDR1 SGDLS, CDR2 YYNGEE. CDR3 length: 16 residues. V lost 4 bases and J lost 3, with 19 bases in between. The CDR3 sequence: CASSPDGLGQEETQYF. CDR3 nucleotides: TGTGCCAGCAGCCCAGATGGCCTCGGCCAGGAAGAGACCCAGTACTTC.

The V call is TRBV7-6, the J call TRBJ2-1; weak D call: TRBD2 (5 bases). The V gene lost 5 bases and the J gene lost 6 bases, with 8 bases spanning the gap. CDR1 and CDR2 from the germline V gene are SGHVS and FNYEAQ. This CDR3 is 12 amino acids long. The CDR3 loop is CASSALGNEQFF. CDR3 nucleotides: TGTGCCAGCAGCGCACTAGGCAATGAGCAGTTCTTC.